This T cell receptor (beta chain) was retrieved from a study of CD8 T cells in Susac syndrome. The healthy controls were matched to patients by age and sex. The RNA, roughly 0.45 to 1 ug, was put through reverse transcription using random hexamers. A multiplex approach, immunoSEQ multiplex PCR, amplified TCR beta CDR3 across 54 Vbeta and 13 Jbeta. TCRdb redid the calling of the immunoSEQ multiplex PCR reads with MiXCR, one entry per CDR3 protein. The top ten hold around 0.1% of the sample, which has some 180,000 distinct CDR3 sequences, roughly 92% seen once. This clonotype has a single count. Trimming took 11 bases from V and 2 from J, leaving 11 bases between them. The CDR3 runs to 12 residues. Germline CDR1 is MNHEY and CDR2 is SVGEGT.

The chain links TRBV6-2 or TRBV6-3 to TRBJ2-3; D unresolved. Input material: CD4+ T cells from PBMCs. The source is a human donor in good health. The chain's CDR3 is CAHGVTTDTQYF. The CDR3 coding sequence is TGTGCCCACGGAGTCACCACAGATACGCAGTATTTT.